This TCR beta chain emerged from a study of blood T cell repertoires in COVID-19. Per the original data handling: Amplified reference gene primers provided the basis for estimating nucleated cell counts. Generated by immunoSEQ multiplex PCR, the TCRdb table keeps only in-frame clones and is missing some. V, J and clone size reflect that table, while D and trimming were determined from the DNA. This sample yields some 390,000 clones, of which 85% to 90% are seen a single time; over 2.5% belongs to the top ten. This clone came up a few times. Trimming took 5 bases from V and 1 from J; bases not matched to a gene: 7. The germline CDR1 and CDR2 sequences are MNHEY and SMNVEV (reference sequence). This CDR3 comprises 15 residues.

This rearrangement joins TRBV27 to TRBJ1-1, with 7 bases aligning to TRBD1. The receptor was isolated from a human donor in a cohort sampled during active COVID-19. The material sequenced was peripheral blood. CDR3 nucleotides: TGTGCCAGCAGTCCCAGAACAGGGGAGAACACTGAAGCTTTCTTT. Protein: CASSPRTGENTEAFF.